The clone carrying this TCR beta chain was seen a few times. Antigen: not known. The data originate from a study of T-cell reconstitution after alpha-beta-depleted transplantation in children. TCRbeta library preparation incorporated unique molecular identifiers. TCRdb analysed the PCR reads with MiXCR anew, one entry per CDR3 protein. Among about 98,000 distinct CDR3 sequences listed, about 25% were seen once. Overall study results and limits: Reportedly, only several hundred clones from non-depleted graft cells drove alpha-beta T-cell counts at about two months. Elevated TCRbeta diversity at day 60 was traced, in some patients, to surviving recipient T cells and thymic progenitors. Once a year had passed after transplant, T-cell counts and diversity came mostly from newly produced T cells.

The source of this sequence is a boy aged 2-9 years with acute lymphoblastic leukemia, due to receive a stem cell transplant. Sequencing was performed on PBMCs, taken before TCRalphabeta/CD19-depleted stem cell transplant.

The CDR3 sequence is CSVVELGGSGDEQFF. Written as DNA, the CDR3 is TGCAGCGTTGTTGAGTTAGGTGGGAGTGGCGATGAGCAGTTCTTC. V gene TRBV29-1 combines with J gene TRBJ2-1; possibly TRBD2 for D (5 bases). This CDR3 spans 15 amino acids. CDR1 SQVTM and CDR2 ANQGSEA come from the germline V gene. V dropped 4 bases and J dropped 8 bases, with 21 bases sitting between them.